This is a list of T cell receptor beta chains from one sample in a study of persistence of HIV-infected CD4 T cells. TCRdb keeps only in-frame clones here, not all; method: immunoSEQ multiplex PCR. The repertoire includes about 40,000 clones, about four fifths of them detected once, and 11% to 15% sits in the top ten. These receptors have no known antigen. The sample consisted of CD4+ T cells sorted from PBMCs after approximately 18-hour stimulation, taken from a patient who received antiretroviral therapy. The receptors originated from an adult man with HIV who was CMV-seropositive. Each CDR3 is given with its conserved first and last residue. Each record gives: J gene, CDR3 length, V gene, CDR3 protein.

>TRBJ1-1|14|TRBV11-1
CASSLALGKTEAFF
>TRBJ2-5|15|TRBV7-9
CASSLVGWYQETQYF
>TRBJ1-6|17|TRBV27
CASSFSPLSSYNSPLHF
>TRBJ2-2|17|TRBV9
CASSLRLGGAVTGELFF
>TRBJ1-1|14|TRBV4-2
CASSPQGADTEAFF
>TRBJ1-2|16|TRBV6-5
CASSYPGTGGDYGYTF
>TRBJ2-1|13|TRBV25-1
CASTLPQWNEQFF
>TRBJ2-2|19|TRBV7-3
CASSHILAGALGDTGELFF
>TRBJ2-6|15|TRBV28
CASSPNSAGANVLTF
>TRBJ2-2|16|TRBV14
CASSQDTGRRTGELFF
>TRBJ2-2|14|TRBV18
CASSPPGHTGELFF
>TRBJ2-7|15|TRBV7-8
CASSHRDGVFTSRDF
>TRBJ1-5|12|TRBV7-9
CASSLVAQPQHF
>TRBJ1-5|19|TRBV27
CASSPTPGGTGYYNQPQHF
>TRBJ1-1|13|TRBV3-1/TRBV3-2
CASSQGVRAEAFF
>TRBJ1-2|13|TRBV12-3/TRBV12-4
CASSRRGLNGYTF
>TRBJ1-1|12|TRBV10-3
CAASGGPTEAFF
>TRBJ2-5|14|TRBV27
CASCLGGGLETQYF
>TRBJ1-1|15|TRBV19
CASSIAPGWFTEAFF
>TRBJ2-5|15|TRBV4-2
CASSQESWGGETQYF
>TRBJ1-2|13|TRBV10-3
CAISASVDYGYTF
>TRBJ2-5|15|TRBV9
CASSVDGGRAETQYF
>TRBJ2-7|13|TRBV18
CASSPSVRGEQYF
>TRBJ2-3|15|TRBV7-9
CASSSRLESTDTQYF
>TRBJ2-7|15|TRBV6-5
CASSSSPYGSYEQYF
>TRBJ1-5|12|TRBV30
CAWKVGNQPQHF
>TRBJ2-1|15|TRBV7-3
CASSLTGLAGGEQFF
>TRBJ1-1|16|TRBV6-1
CASSVAGREMNTEAFF
>TRBJ2-5|12|TRBV3-1/TRBV3-2
CASSRVQETQYF
>TRBJ1-6|15|TRBV6-5
CASSYSRTFGSPLHF
>TRBJ1-2|17|TRBV7-2
CASSLGGTGSIGNGYTF
>TRBJ1-4|10|TRBV2
CASAVKKLFF
>TRBJ2-3|16|TRBV7-9
CASSLNLAGGTDTQYF
>TRBJ1-1|14|TRBV5-5
CASSWDRKGTEAFF
>TRBJ1-5|14|TRBV7-9
CASSKGQSNQPQHF
>TRBJ2-7|12|TRBV30
CAWSPGGYEQYF
>TRBJ2-7|14|TRBV5-1
CASSSATQGYEQYF
>TRBJ1-5|15|TRBV2
CASSYRGESNQPQHF
>TRBJ2-7|11|TRBV30
CAWSDRTEQYF
>TRBJ2-7|16|TRBV4-3
CASSPQPRDVAYEQYF
>TRBJ2-2|16|TRBV5-1
CASSLGQGQMGGELFF
>TRBJ2-2|16|TRBV19
CASSRTGGRGTGELFF
>TRBJ2-1|12|TRBV2
CASNADYNEQFF
>TRBJ1-3|14|TRBV7-9
CASSLGTVGNTIYF
>TRBJ2-1|17|TRBV10-3
CAISESPRTGAYNEQFF
>TRBJ2-5|16|TRBV6-2/TRBV6-3
CASSYAGLGKQETQYF
>TRBJ2-2|13|TRBV2
CASNKGDTGELFF
>TRBJ2-2|17|TRBV18
CASSHGTGGSGTGELFF